This T cell receptor (beta chain) was identified during a study of OX40 agonist ivuxolimab in advanced cancers. Overall study context: People in dose escalation had one of these cancers: hepatocellular carcinoma, melanoma, renal cell or head and neck cancer. With a range of roughly 23 to 90, age averaged 60 years, and nearly 85% were male. Study-wide results and limits: Both CD4+ and CD8+ T cell populations in blood had undergone clonal expansion by week 6 at 0.1 to 3.0 mg/kg. Partly responding patients at 0.1-3.0 mg/kg showed some of the smallest clonal expansion.

TCRdb keeps only in-frame clones here, not all; method: immunoSEQ multiplex PCR. The table shows approximately 68,000 clones, with around nine tenths occurring only once. Worth noting for this clone: Its specificity is not known.

The sequenced sample was CD4+ or CD8+ T cells sorted from blood, obtained in a trial of the OX40 agonist ivuxolimab. This receptor was taken from an adult with an advanced solid tumor such as melanoma, head and neck, liver or kidney cancer.

DNA of the CDR3: TGTGCCAGCGGCGAAGGCACTAGCGGGTACACCGGGGAGCTGTTTTTT. Amino acids: CASGEGTSGYTGELFF. The chain carries TRBV7-6 and TRBJ2-2; 9 bases agree with TRBD2. CDR3 size: 16 residues. J gave up 3 bases and V 8 bases, and 10 bases lay outside the gene matches. Germline CDR1 reads SGHVS; CDR2 reads FNYEAQ.